The clone carrying this T cell receptor beta chain appeared a few times. Its antigen is unknown. Germline V CDR1 and CDR2: SGHTA, FQGNSA. V was shortened by 5 bases and J by 9 bases, with 14 bases between the two germline ends. The CDR3 runs 14 residues. This sample stems from a study of T cell responses to AZD1222 COVID-19 vaccine. Regarding the study as a whole: Spike-wide vaccine-associated CD4 TCRs dominated at 160-218 and 743-854.

Profiling relied on immunoSEQ multiplex PCR, and the TCRdb table lists in-frame clones only, not all of them. The top ten hold just under 7% of the sample, which has 150,000 to 180,000 clones, roughly nine tenths seen once. The TCR comes from an adult who had recovered from COVID-19. The chain has TRBV7-2 and TRBJ1-6; the D is unclear. Sequenced here: peripheral blood, sampled after recovery from COVID-19. CDR3 protein: CASSPDTYGSPLHF. CDR3 DNA: TGTGCCAGCAGCCCTGATACCTACGGTTCACCCCTCCACTTT.